Following are 31 T cell receptor beta chains from one sample sequenced in a study of T cells in Graves' hyperthyroidism and ophthalmopathy. Template material for amplifying TCR beta CDR3 regions consisted of RNA transcripts. HTBI primers were used for first-round RT-PCR of the TCR CDR3. In TCRdb, the multiplex PCR reads were re-called with MiXCR into one record per CDR3 protein. The sample contains 400,000 to 600,000 distinct CDR3 sequences, roughly a sixth of which appear only once. The sequenced sample consisted of blood. The source of these receptors is a woman aged 25 to 39 with Graves' ophthalmopathy.

V usage is TRBV30 and J usage is TRBJ2-2; D assignment may be TRBD1 or TRBD2 (5 bases each). Per the germline V gene, CDR1 is GTSNPN and CDR2 is SVGIG (reference sequence). Trimming shortened V by 5 bases and J by 7 bases, and 8 bases separated the two germline ends. The CDR3 covers 11 residues. CDR3 in DNA: TGTGCCTGGGAGGGGAGCGGGGAGCTGTTTTTT. Its protein product is CAWEGSGELFF. Using reference TRBV30 and TRBJ2-2 for the parts outside the CDR3, the full variable domain is SQTIHQWPATLVQPVGSPLSLECTVEGTSNPNLYWYRQAAGRGLQLLFYSVGIGQISSEVPQNLSASRPQDRQFILSSKKLLLSDSGFYLCAWEGSGELFFGEGSRLTVL.

The chain links TRBV11-3 to TRBJ2-1; the D is unclear. The CDR3 contains 19 residues. CDR1 is SGHNT and CDR2 is YENEEA in the germline V gene. The germline V and J ends were trimmed by 5 bases and 0 bases, with 23 bases remaining between them. The CDR3 bases are TGTGCCAGCAGCCCCCCGGGCACCTTTGGTCTAAGCTCCTACAATGAGCAGTTCTTC. Translated, it gives CASSPPGTFGLSSYNEQFF.

This clonotype turned up a few times. This rearrangement joins TRBV7-2 to TRBJ2-4, with TRBD2 identical over 13 bases. The germline gives CDR1 SGHTA, CDR2 FQGNSA. The CDR3 is 20 amino acids. Trimming removed 4 bases from V and 1 base from J; junction bases left unmatched: 13. Written as DNA, the CDR3 is TGTGCCAGCAGCTATTCTCCGGGACTAGCGGGAAGAGGGGCCAAAAACATTCAGTACTTC. Translated, it gives CASSYSPGLAGRGAKNIQYF.

This clonotype was detected ten times or more. The chain uses TRBV24-1 and TRBJ1-1; D remains ambiguous. CDR3 length: 13 amino acids. The V gene's germline CDR1 is KGHDR and CDR2 SFDVKD. V lost 2 bases to trimming and J lost 0 bases, with 3 bases between them. This CDR3 reads CATSDWMNTEAFF. For the CDR3, the DNA is TGTGCCACCAGTGATTGGATGAACACTGAAGCTTTCTTT.

This clonotype was recorded many times. The genes are TRBV7-2 and TRBJ2-5; the match to TRBD2 covers 10 bases. Germline CDR1 reads SGHTA; CDR2 reads FQGNSA. Germline trimming cut 3 bases from V and 4 bases from J; bases unmatched to any gene: 8. This CDR3 is built from 16 residues. The CDR3 is CASSLLAGGGLETQYF. Here the CDR3 DNA reads TGTGCCAGCAGCTTGTTAGCGGGAGGAGGCCTAGAGACCCAGTACTTC.

This clonotype was detected many times. The chain employs TRBV20-1 and TRBJ2-2, with 10 bases lining up with TRBD1. Germline V gives CDR1 DFQATT, CDR2 SNEGSKA (reference sequence). With V trimmed by 0 bases and J by 6 bases, 7 bases remained unmatched. There are 16 residues in the CDR3. CDR3 nucleotide sequence: TGCAGTGCTAGAGACCCCAGACAGGGGGCATCCGGGGAGCTGTTTTTT. Protein product: CSARDPRQGASGELFF.

This chain joins TRBV24-1 and TRBJ2-6, with 8 positions matching TRBD1. Germline V gene sequence: CDR1 KGHDR, CDR2 SFDVKD. CDR3 length: 14 amino acids. With 9 bases clipped from V and 2 bases from J, the junction kept 2 bases outside the gene matches. The CDR3 region is CATGTGAGANVLTF. Here the CDR3 DNA reads TGTGCCACCGGGACAGGAGCTGGGGCCAACGTCCTGACTTTC.

V is TRBV4-2 and J is TRBJ2-7; possibly TRBD1 for D (7 bases). The CDR3 loop spans 16 amino acids. With 0 bases removed from V and 3 bases from J, the gap between germline ends came to 15 bases. Germline V gives CDR1 LGHNA, CDR2 YNFKEQ. CDR3 DNA: TGTGCCAGCAGCCAAGAAGGGGGCGGGACCAACTACGAGCAGTACTTC. It is translated as CASSQEGGGTNYEQYF.

The chain combines TRBV6-2 or TRBV6-3 with TRBJ1-6; 9 bases align to TRBD1. With V trimmed by 6 bases and J by 5 bases, 2 bases remained unmatched. The length of the CDR3 is 14 residues. CDR1 and CDR2 from the germline V gene are MNHEY and SVGEGT. CDR3 sequence (DNA): TGTGCCAGCAGAGACAGGGGGAATAATTCACCCCTCCACTTT. Translated: CASRDRGNNSPLHF.

Only a few counts were recorded for this clonotype. The chain recombines TRBV4-3 with TRBJ2-1, with D perhaps matching TRBD1 or TRBD2 (5 bases each). This CDR3 has 14 residues. V was cut by 2 bases and J by 8 bases, with 13 bases left in between. Germline V lookup: CDR1 LGHNA, CDR2 YSLEER. CDR3 in DNA: TGCGCCAGCAGCCAAAGGCCAACGGGGCATGAGCAGTTCTTC. As protein: CASSQRPTGHEQFF.

The rearrangement joins TRBV19 to TRBJ2-2; D may be TRBD2 (6 bases). Germline V lookup: CDR1 LNHDA, CDR2 SQIVND (reference sequence). CDR3 length equals 15 residues. V shed 7 bases and J shed 7 bases, with 19 bases lying between them. The CDR3 is CASISGLFPIGELFF. The CDR3 coding sequence is TGTGCCAGTATTTCGGGACTCTTCCCTATCGGGGAGCTGTTTTTT.

The sample holds a few counts of this clonotype. The J gene is TRBJ1-6, the V gene TRBV20-1, with a weak D call TRBD1 (5 bases). Trimming stripped 3 bases from V and 11 bases from J, with 20 bases between. Germline CDR1 reads DFQATT; CDR2 reads SNEGSKA (reference sequence). The CDR3 has 15 amino acids. The CDR3 here is CSASRTPPRGPPLHF. The CDR3 nucleotides read TGCAGTGCTAGTAGGACTCCCCCAAGGGGTCCACCCCTCCACTTT.

Only a few counts were recorded for this clonotype. V is TRBV7-8 and J is TRBJ2-5; 9 bases agree with TRBD2. The length of the CDR3 is 16 residues. In germline, CDR1 is SGHVS, CDR2 FQNEAQ. V lost 1 base, J lost 5 bases, and 8 bases stayed unmatched. This chain's CDR3 is CASSLVRAGGGETQYF. For the CDR3, the DNA is TGTGCCAGCAGCTTAGTCCGAGCGGGAGGCGGGGAGACCCAGTACTTC.

V and J are TRBV20-1 and TRBJ2-1; 8 positions match TRBD2. With 3 bases clipped from V and 6 bases from J, the junction kept 7 bases outside the gene matches. The CDR3 length is 14 residues. The germline gives CDR1 DFQATT, CDR2 SNEGSKA (reference sequence). CDR3: CSARSGTRRNEQFF. DNA for the CDR3: TGCAGTGCTAGGTCCGGGACTAGACGCAATGAGCAGTTCTTC.

The chain links TRBV20-1 to TRBJ1-5; the D is unclear. The CDR3 length is 13 residues. The V and J ends lost 0 bases and 5 bases respectively, with 8 bases between them. In germline, CDR1 is DFQATT, CDR2 SNEGSKA (reference sequence). The CDR3, as DNA: TGCAGTGCTAGAGATTTCCCGGATCAGCCCCAGCATTTT. Translation gives CSARDFPDQPQHF.

The gene calls are TRBV6-1 and TRBJ1-5; maybe TRBD1 (6 bases). CDR1 is MNHNS and CDR2 is SASEGT in the germline V gene. The CDR3 is made up of 16 amino acids. Trimming left V 7 bases short and J 0 bases short, with 16 bases between. This CDR3 is CASKTGKGYSNQPQHF. In nucleotides, the CDR3 is TGTGCCAGCAAAACAGGGAAGGGGTATAGCAATCAGCCCCAGCATTTT.

There are a few counts of this clonotype. The chain combines TRBV28 with TRBJ2-3; 8 nucleotides match TRBD2. The V segment lost 2 bases and the J segment 2 bases; nucleotides outside the gene matches: 9. This CDR3 has 17 amino acids. Germline CDR1 and CDR2: MDHEN and SYDVKM. DNA of the CDR3: TGTGCCAGCAGTTTACGGGGGGGTGGGGGCACCACAGATACGCAGTATTTT. As protein: CASSLRGGGGTTDTQYF.

The V call is TRBV30, the J call TRBJ1-1, with D hard to call. V lost 0 bases, J lost 2 bases, and 16 bases lay in between. Looked up from germline, CDR1 is GTSNPN and CDR2 is SVGIG (reference sequence). The CDR3 covers 16 residues. The CDR3 protein is CAWSVLVHGGNTEAFF. CDR3 bases: TGTGCCTGGAGTGTACTTGTTCATGGAGGTAACACTGAAGCTTTCTTT.

This chain connects TRBV12-3 or TRBV12-4 to TRBJ1-3; D remains unclear. The V end lost 5 bases, the J end lost 6 bases, and 5 bases lay between the germline ends. This CDR3 contains 11 residues. This CDR3 reads CASSLTNTIYF. In nucleotides, the CDR3 is TGTGCCAGCAGTCTAACAAACACCATATATTTT.

There are many counts of this clonotype. The chain couples TRBV25-1 to TRBJ1-5; no reliable D call. The CDR3 is made up of 13 amino acids. Germline V lookup: CDR1 MGHDK, CDR2 SYGVNS. With 3 bases removed from V and 2 bases from J, the gap between germline ends came to 5 bases. The chain's CDR3 is CASSEPGNQPQHF. The CDR3 DNA sequence: TGTGCCAGCAGTGAGCCTGGCAATCAGCCCCAGCATTTT.

There are many counts of this clonotype. A much more abundant neighbour one base away suggests this may be a read error. The chain links TRBV7-2 to TRBJ1-1, with no clear D. Germline V CDR1 and CDR2: SGHTA, FQGNSA. V lost 2 bases and J lost 0, with 4 bases in between. This CDR3 has 13 amino acids. For the CDR3, the DNA is TGTGCCAGCAGCTTACCAGTGAACACTGAAGCTTTCTTT. Translated, it gives CASSLPVNTEAFF.

The J gene is TRBJ2-7, the V gene TRBV7-9; D gene uncertain. The germline V gene encodes CDR1 SEHNR and CDR2 FQNEAQ (reference sequence). This CDR3 region has 16 residues. The ends were cut back, 1 base at V and 6 bases at J, with 19 bases in the middle. The CDR3 is CASSLEVWKAEREQYF. In DNA form, the CDR3 reads TGTGCCAGCAGCTTAGAGGTATGGAAGGCGGAGCGCGAGCAGTACTTC.

The chain recombines TRBV20-1 with TRBJ2-4; D is perhaps TRBD1 or TRBD2 (5 bases each). The CDR3 loop spans 14 amino acids. In germline, CDR1 is DFQATT, CDR2 SNEGSKA (reference sequence). V lost 1 base to trimming and J lost 7 bases, with 14 bases between them. CDR3 sequence (DNA): TGCAGTGCTAGAGGGGGACCGACTCGCAACATTCAGTACTTC. Its protein product is CSARGGPTRNIQYF.

In this sample, this clonotype turned up many times. The CDR3 region has the DNA TGTGCCAGCAGTTACCCGAACAATGAGCAGTTCTTC. This codes for CASSYPNNEQFF. J is TRBJ2-1 and V is TRBV6-2 or TRBV6-3; D is undetermined. CDR3 size: 12 residues. The V gene lost 2 bases and the J gene lost 5 bases, with 4 bases spanning the gap. Germline V gives CDR1 MNHEY, CDR2 SVGEGT.

The rearrangement joins TRBV20-1 to TRBJ1-5, with 8 positions matching TRBD1. The germline V gene encodes CDR1 DFQATT and CDR2 SNEGSKA (reference sequence). This CDR3 region has 15 residues. Germline trimming cut 1 base from V and 4 bases from J; bases unmatched to any gene: 6. CDR3 protein: CSARGDRGRNQPQHF. The CDR3 nucleotides read TGCAGTGCTAGAGGTGACAGGGGACGTAATCAGCCCCAGCATTTT.

The chain combines TRBV20-1 with TRBJ1-4, with a weak D call TRBD1 (6 bases). V was trimmed by 3 bases and J by 6 bases, leaving 14 bases between them. The length of the CDR3 is 14 residues. Germline assignment: CDR1 DFQATT and CDR2 SNEGSKA (reference sequence). CDR3 sequence (DNA): TGCAGTGCTAGGCATACAGGGAGAGATGAAAAACTGTTTTTT. Translated, it gives CSARHTGRDEKLFF.

This clonotype came up many times. The V gene is TRBV6-1, the J gene TRBJ2-3; D perhaps matches TRBD2 (6 bases). V was pared by 7 bases and J by 1 base, with 24 bases between. Germline lookup yields CDR1 MNHNS and CDR2 SASEGT. The CDR3 runs 18 residues. This CDR3 reads CASKDSGGIGGRTDTQYF. DNA of the CDR3: TGTGCCAGCAAGGATAGCGGAGGGATTGGAGGTCGCACAGATACGCAGTATTTT.

The chain combines TRBV12-3 or TRBV12-4 with TRBJ1-6, with TRBD1 matching over 9 bases. V lost 5 bases, J lost 3 bases, and 5 bases stayed unmatched. This CDR3 contains 16 residues. In nucleotides, the CDR3 is TGTGCCAGCAGTGAGGGACAGGGCTTCTATAATTCACCCCTCCACTTT. It specifies CASSEGQGFYNSPLHF.

This clonotype was seen repeatedly, ten times or more. This sequence joins TRBV6-6 and TRBJ2-7, with 11 nucleotides matching TRBD1. Germline values: CDR1 MNHNY, CDR2 SVGAGI (reference sequence). The length of the CDR3 is 17 residues. The trim removed 2 bases at V and 2 bases at J, leaving 8 bases unmatched. In nucleotides, the CDR3 is TGTGCCAGCAGTTACCTAGGACAGGGGGCGGTAACCTACGAGCAGTACTTC. It codes for CASSYLGQGAVTYEQYF.

This clonotype was seen repeatedly, ten times or more. The chain combines TRBV7-2 with TRBJ2-3; 7 bases fit TRBD2. The germline V gene has CDR1 SGHTA and CDR2 FQGNSA. CDR3 length: 14 residues. V trimming: 4 bases; J trimming: 6 bases; junction bases outside the gene matches: 7. The DNA of the CDR3 is TGTGCCAGCAGCTCCGGACTAGATTCTGATACGCAGTATTTT. It yields the protein CASSSGLDSDTQYF.

This clonotype was counted only a few times. V and J are TRBV27 and TRBJ2-3; D remains ambiguous. V lost 3 bases, J lost 5 bases, and 12 bases lay in between. This CDR3 contains 14 residues. Germline V gives CDR1 MNHEY, CDR2 SMNVEV (reference sequence). The CDR3 nucleotides are TGTGCCAGCAGTTTCGGACGAGGCGGAGATACGCAGTATTTT. Protein product: CASSFGRGGDTQYF.